A single sample gave rise to the 2 T cell receptor beta chains below, sequenced in a study of T cells in Graves' hyperthyroidism and ophthalmopathy. TCR beta CDR3 sequences were amplified from RNA transcripts. A first-round RT-PCR of the TCR CDR3 used the HTBI primer set. TCRdb recomputed calls from the multiplex PCR reads with MiXCR, one row per CDR3 protein. Of 500,000 to 600,000 distinct CDR3 sequences listed, about 45% are singletons. Material for sequencing was peripheral blood or thyroid tissue (not recorded which). These receptors originate from an adult woman with Graves' disease, either hyperthyroidism or ophthalmopathy (not recorded which).

This clonotype was counted once. The germline gene is not matched at one end of the junction; a read error may be the cause. The V call is TRBV7-9, the J call TRBJ2-2, with a possible D match to TRBD2 (5 bases). CDR3 length: 16 residues. Germline assignment: CDR1 SEHNR and CDR2 FQNEAQ (reference sequence). Here the CDR3 DNA reads TGTGCCAGCAGCCCGCACCCCCTCGAGGGCACCGGGGAGCTCTTTTTT. This gives the protein CASSPHPLEGTGELFF.

V gene TRBV14 combines with J gene TRBJ1-2; D call uncertain. This CDR3 spans 13 amino acids. Trimming removed 3 bases from V and 7 bases from J, with 12 bases in between. The germline CDR1 and CDR2 sequences are SGHDN and FVKESK. CDR3 protein: CASSQEYRGGYTF. CDR3 in DNA: TGTGCCAGCAGCCAGGAATACAGAGGTGGCTACACCTTC. The whole variable domain, filled in from reference TRBV14 and TRBJ1-2, reads EAGVTQFPSHSVIEKGQTVTLRCDPISGHDNLYWYRRVMGKEIKFLLHFVKESKQDESGMPNNRFLAERTGGTYSTLKVQPAELEDSGVYFCASSQEYRGGYTFGSGTRLTVV.